The text below deals with one TCR beta chain. Sequencing was performed with immunoSEQ multiplex PCR; in TCRdb, only in-frame clones are kept and a portion is missing. The repertoire consists of 200,000 to 250,000 clones, with 65% to 90% occurring once and the leading ten covering around 4%. Residents of about two dozen US areas, aged about 18 to 95 years, made up the participants. Participants were placed into cohorts based on the clinical history they reported. The data originate from a study of blood T cell repertoires in COVID-19. The CDR3 runs 17 residues. The J segment lost 3 bases and the V segment lost 1 base, leaving 10 bases of the junction unmatched. Germline-derived CDR1 and CDR2 are LGHNA and YSLEER.

The chain is built from TRBV4-3 and TRBJ2-5; 8 nucleotides line up with TRBD1. The TCR comes from a woman in her thirties or forties with acute COVID-19. The material sequenced was PBMCs or T cells enriched from blood (not recorded which). The CDR3 here is CASSQGPLDREKETQYF. In nucleotides, the CDR3 is TGCGCCAGCAGCCAAGGGCCCTTGGACAGGGAGAAAGAGACCCAGTACTTC.